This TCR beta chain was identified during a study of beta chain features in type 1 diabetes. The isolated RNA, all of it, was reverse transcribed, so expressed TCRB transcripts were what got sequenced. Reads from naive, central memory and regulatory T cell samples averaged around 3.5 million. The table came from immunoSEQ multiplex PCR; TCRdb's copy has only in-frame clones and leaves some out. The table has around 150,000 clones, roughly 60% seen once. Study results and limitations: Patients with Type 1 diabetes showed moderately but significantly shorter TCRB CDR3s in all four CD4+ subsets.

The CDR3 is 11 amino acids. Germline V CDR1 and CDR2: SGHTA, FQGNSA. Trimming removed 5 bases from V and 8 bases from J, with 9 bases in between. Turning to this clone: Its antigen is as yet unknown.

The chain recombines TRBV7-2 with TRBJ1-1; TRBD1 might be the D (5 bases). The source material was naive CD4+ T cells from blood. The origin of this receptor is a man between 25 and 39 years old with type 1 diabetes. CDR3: CASSRNREAFF. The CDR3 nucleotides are TGTGCCAGCAGCCGTAACAGGGAAGCTTTCTTT.